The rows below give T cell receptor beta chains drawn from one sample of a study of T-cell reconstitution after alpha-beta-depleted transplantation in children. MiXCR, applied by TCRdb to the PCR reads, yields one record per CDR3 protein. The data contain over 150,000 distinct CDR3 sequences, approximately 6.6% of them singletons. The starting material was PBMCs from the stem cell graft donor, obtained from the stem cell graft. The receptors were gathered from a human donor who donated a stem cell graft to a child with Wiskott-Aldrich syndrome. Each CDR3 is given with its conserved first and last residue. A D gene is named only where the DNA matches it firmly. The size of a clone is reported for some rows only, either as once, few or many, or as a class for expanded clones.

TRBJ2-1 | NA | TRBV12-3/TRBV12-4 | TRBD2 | CATSTGGAFDNEQFF | TGTGCCACCTCGACCGGGGGGGCCTTTGACAATGAGCAGTTCTTC
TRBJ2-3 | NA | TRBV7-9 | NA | CASGFQHDTQYF | TGTGCCAGCGGCTTCCAGCACGATACGCAGTATTTT
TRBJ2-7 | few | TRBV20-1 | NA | CSARDPTGRQLVSYEQYF | TGCAGTGCTAGAGACCCGACAGGACGCCAGCTAGTATCCTACGAGCAGTACTTC
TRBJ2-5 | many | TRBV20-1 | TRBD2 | CSAGSGGQETQYF | TGCAGTGCTGGTAGCGGGGGACAAGAGACCCAGTACTTC
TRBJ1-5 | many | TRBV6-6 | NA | CASSYTGGQPQHF | TGTGCCAGCAGTTACACGGGGGGCCAGCCCCAGCATTTT
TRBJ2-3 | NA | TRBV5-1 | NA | CASTLRDHSTDTQYF | TGCGCCAGCACCCTTCGGGACCATAGCACAGATACGCAGTATTTT
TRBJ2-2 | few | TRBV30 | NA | CAWRVLVNRGELFF | TGTGCCTGGAGGGTACTAGTAAATCGGGGGGAGCTGTTTTTT
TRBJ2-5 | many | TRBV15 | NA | CATSSKVYGSGVTQYF | TGTGCCACCAGCAGTAAGGTTTATGGGAGTGGGGTGACCCAGTACTTC
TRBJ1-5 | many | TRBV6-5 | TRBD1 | CASSYGTADYSNQPQHF | TGTGCCAGCAGTTACGGGACAGCTGATTATAGCAATCAGCCCCAGCATTTT
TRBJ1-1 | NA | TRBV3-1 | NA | CATSQGGGEGTEAFF | TGTGCCACCAGCCAAGGAGGGGGGGAAGGGACTGAAGCTTTCTTT
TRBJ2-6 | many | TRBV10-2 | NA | CASTQSGANVLTF | TGCGCCAGCACCCAATCTGGGGCCAACGTCCTGACTTTC
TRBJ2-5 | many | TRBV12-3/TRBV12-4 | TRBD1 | CASSRTGGETQYF | TGTGCCAGCAGCAGGACAGGGGGGGAGACCCAGTACTTC
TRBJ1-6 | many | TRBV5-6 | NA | CASSPDRKGGRNSPLHF | TGTGCCAGCAGCCCGGACAGAAAGGGGGGACGGAATTCACCCCTCCACTTT
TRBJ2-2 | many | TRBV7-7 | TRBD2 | CASSLRTSGPNTGELFF | TGTGCCAGCAGCTTGCGGACTAGCGGGCCGAACACCGGGGAGCTGTTTTTT
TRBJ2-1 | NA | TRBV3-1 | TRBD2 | CASSQDVGSGLAAYNEQFF | TGTGCCAGCAGCCAAGATGTAGGTAGCGGGCTAGCAGCCTACAATGAGCAGTTCTTC
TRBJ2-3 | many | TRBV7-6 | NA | CASSLGLTDTQYF | TGTGCCAGCAGCTTAGGTTTGACAGATACGCAGTATTTT
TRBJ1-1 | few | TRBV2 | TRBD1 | CASGTGVNTEAFF | TGTGCCAGCGGGACAGGGGTGAACACTGAAGCTTTCTTT
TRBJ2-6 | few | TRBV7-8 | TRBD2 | CASSLLSSGRMSGANVLTF | TGTGCCAGCAGCTTACTCTCTAGCGGGAGAATGTCTGGGGCCAACGTCCTGACTTTC
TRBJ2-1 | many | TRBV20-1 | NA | CSGLRVGQNEQFF | TGCAGTGGGCTAAGGGTGGGTCAAAATGAGCAGTTCTTC
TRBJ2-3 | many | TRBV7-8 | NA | CASRRDTQYF | TGTGCCAGCCGTCGGGATACGCAGTATTTT
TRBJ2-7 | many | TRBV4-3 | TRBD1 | CASSQEGTGAYEQYF | TGCGCCAGCAGCCAAGAAGGGACAGGGGCCTACGAGCAGTACTTC
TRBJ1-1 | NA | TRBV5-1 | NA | CASSLVGDKAFF | TGCGCCAGCAGCTTGGTAGGGGACAAAGCTTTCTTT
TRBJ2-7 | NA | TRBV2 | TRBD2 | CASSETLAIYEQYF | TGTGCCAGCAGTGAAACACTAGCGATCTACGAGCAGTACTTC
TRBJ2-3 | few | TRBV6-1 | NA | CASSGRDTQYF | TGTGCCAGCAGCGGGCGGGATACGCAGTATTTT
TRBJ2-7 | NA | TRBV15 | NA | CATSRDPREGVDEQYF | TGTGCCACCAGCAGAGATCCGCGCGAGGGAGTGGACGAGCAGTACTTC
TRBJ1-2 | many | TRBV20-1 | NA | CSAREGRSYGYTF | TGCAGTGCTAGAGAGGGACGGAGCTATGGCTACACCTTC
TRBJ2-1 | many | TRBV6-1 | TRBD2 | CASRLLVSGSSHEQFF | TGTGCCAGCAGGCTCCTGGTTAGCGGGAGTAGTCATGAGCAGTTCTTC
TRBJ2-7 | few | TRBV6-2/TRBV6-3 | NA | CASSLWTYPVKYF | TGTGCCAGCAGCTTATGGACTTACCCCGTGAAGTACTTC
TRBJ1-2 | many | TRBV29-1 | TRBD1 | CSVEDPGQGMYGYTF | TGCAGCGTTGAAGATCCGGGACAGGGGATGTATGGCTACACCTTC
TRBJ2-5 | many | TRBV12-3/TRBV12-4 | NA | CASSLWSGKEETQYF | TGTGCCAGCAGTTTATGGTCGGGAAAGGAAGAGACCCAGTACTTC
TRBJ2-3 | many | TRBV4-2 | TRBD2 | CASSQGWGGISDTQYF | TGTGCCAGCAGCCAAGGCTGGGGGGGGATCTCAGATACGCAGTATTTT
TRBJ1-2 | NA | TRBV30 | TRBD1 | CAWSVWGQGIYSSGYTF | TGTGCCTGGAGTGTATGGGGACAGGGTATCTACTCCAGTGGCTACACCTTC
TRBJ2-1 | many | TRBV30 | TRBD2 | CAWSVRGTSSYNEQFF | TGTGCCTGGAGTGTACGTGGGACTAGCTCCTACAATGAGCAGTTCTTC
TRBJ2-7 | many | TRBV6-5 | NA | CASSYDGPNPYEQYF | TGTGCCAGCAGTTACGATGGCCCCAATCCTTACGAGCAGTACTTC
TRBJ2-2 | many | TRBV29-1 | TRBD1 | CSVAIAGTGGTGELFF | TGCAGCGTTGCCATCGCCGGGACAGGGGGGACCGGGGAGCTGTTTTTT
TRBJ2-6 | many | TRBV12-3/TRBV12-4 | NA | CASSLNLANVLTF | TGTGCCAGCAGTTTGAACTTAGCCAACGTCCTGACTTTC
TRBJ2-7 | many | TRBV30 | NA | CAWSKQLAAPNEQYF | TGTGCCTGGAGTAAACAATTGGCAGCCCCTAACGAGCAGTACTTC
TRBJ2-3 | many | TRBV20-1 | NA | CSARDRSGTDTQYF | TGCAGTGCTAGAGATCGATCTGGCACAGATACGCAGTATTTT
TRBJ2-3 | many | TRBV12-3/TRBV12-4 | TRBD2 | CASSPSGQGSDTQYF | TGTGCCAGCAGTCCTAGCGGCCAAGGTTCGGATACGCAGTATTTT
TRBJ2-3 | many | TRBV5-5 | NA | CASSSDSGRTDTQYF | TGTGCCAGCAGCTCTGATAGCGGCCGCACAGATACGCAGTATTTT
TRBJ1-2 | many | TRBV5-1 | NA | CASSLEYNYGYTF | TGCGCCAGCAGCTTGGAGTATAACTATGGCTACACCTTC
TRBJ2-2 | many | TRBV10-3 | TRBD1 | CAISESINAGTDTGELFF | TGTGCCATCAGTGAGTCAATTAATGCCGGGACAGATACCGGGGAGCTGTTTTTT
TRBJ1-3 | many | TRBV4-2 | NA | CASSQTHPSGNTIYF | TGTGCCAGCAGCCAAACGCACCCCTCTGGAAACACCATATATTTT
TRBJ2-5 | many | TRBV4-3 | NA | CASSQDWQGETQYF | TGCGCCAGCAGCCAAGATTGGCAGGGCGAGACCCAGTACTTC
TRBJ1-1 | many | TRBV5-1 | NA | CASSTGHQLNTEAFF | TGCGCCAGCAGCACAGGACACCAACTTAACACTGAAGCTTTCTTT
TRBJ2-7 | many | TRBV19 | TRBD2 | CASSIALADYEQYF | TGTGCCAGTAGTATAGCACTAGCGGACTACGAGCAGTACTTC
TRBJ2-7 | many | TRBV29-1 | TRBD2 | CSVAGGSPYEQYF | TGCAGCGTTGCGGGGGGGTCTCCCTACGAGCAGTACTTC
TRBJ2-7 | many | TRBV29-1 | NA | CSVRGNYEQYF | TGCAGCGTTAGGGGGAACTACGAGCAGTACTTC
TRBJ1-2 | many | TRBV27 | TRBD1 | CASSWDRSYGYTF | TGTGCCAGCTCCTGGGACAGAAGCTATGGCTACACCTTC
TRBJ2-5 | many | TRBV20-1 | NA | CSADAPLAVLPISTQETQYF | TGCAGTGCCGATGCCCCGTTGGCAGTCTTGCCCATTTCCACCCAAGAGACCCAGTACTTC